This T cell receptor (beta chain) comes out of a study of blood T cell repertoires in COVID-19. At the level of the study: The United States, Italy and Spain provided the acute and convalescent COVID-19 samples. Nucleic acid was either cDNA or gDNA, and it came from T cells, B-cell-depleted T cells, or PBMCs.

V gave up 0 bases and J gave up 5 bases, with 13 bases separating them. Looked up from germline, CDR1 is MNHEY and CDR2 is SVGAGI. The CDR3 spans 15 residues. Original analysis: Nucleated cell number was recorded as an estimate derived from reference gene primer amplification. The repertoire was sequenced with immunoSEQ multiplex PCR; TCRdb's copy has only in-frame clones and lacks some. V, J and clone size derive from that table, while D and trimming were established from the DNA sequence. The sample has about 200,000 clones; 65% to 90% are singletons. This clone has just one count. This receptor was identified in a man in his fifties or sixties with acute or convalescent COVID-19. Material: peripheral blood. The rearrangement joins TRBV6-5 to TRBJ1-1; no firm D call. The CDR3, as DNA: TGTGCCAGCAGTTACTCGGCGAAGGGAGGGACTGAAGCTTTCTTT. This sequence encodes CASSYSAKGGTEAFF.